The 10 T cell receptor beta chains below were found in one sample sequenced in a study of T cell repertoires in cytomegalovirus infection. For these receptors, no antigen is known. TCRdb re-called the reads with MiXCR, one entry per CDR3 protein. The sample lists about 570,000 distinct CDR3 sequences, 40% occurring once. The input for sequencing was cultured PBMCs, taken from culture after CMV antigen stimulation. The receptor source for this set is a human donor in good health (CMV status not recorded). Some clones in this sample may be carry-over from other donors' samples.

V is TRBV20-1 and J is TRBJ2-2; D is possibly TRBD2 (6 bases). Germline-derived CDR1 and CDR2 are DFQATT and SNEGSKA (reference sequence). The CDR3 contains 13 residues. The CDR3 coding sequence is TGCGGGGTGGAGGGACCAAACACCGGGGAGCTGTTTTTT. Translating gives CGVEGPNTGELFF.

The chain has TRBV7-2 and TRBJ2-3; 8 nucleotides line up with TRBD2. After removal of 1 base from V and 3 bases from J, the junction contained 9 bases not matched to a gene. The CDR3 has 17 residues. The germline gives CDR1 SGHTA, CDR2 FQGNSA. The CDR3, as DNA: TGTGCCAGCAGCTTAGGCTCCCCTAGCGGGTGGACAGATACGCAGTATTTT. This sequence encodes CASSLGSPSGWTDTQYF.

V and J are TRBV6-6 and TRBJ1-4; D is undetermined. Germline CDR1 MNHNY, CDR2 SVGAGI (reference sequence). This CDR3 is built from 14 residues. V was shortened by 5 bases and J by 9 bases, with 16 bases between the two germline ends. The DNA for the CDR3 is TGTGCCAGCAGTCACAGTTTGGGAGGGAAAAAACTGTTTTTT. It codes for CASSHSLGGKKLFF.

In nucleotides, the CDR3 is TGCAGTGCTCTCCCCCTCAACTCTGGAAACACCATATATTTT. As protein: CSALPLNSGNTIYF. The chain is built from TRBV20-1 and TRBJ1-3; D is ambiguous. There are 14 residues in the CDR3. V shed 5 bases and J shed 0 bases, with 11 bases lying between them. Per the germline V gene, CDR1 is DFQATT and CDR2 is SNEGSKA (reference sequence).

This clonotype came up once. The chain recombines TRBV6-1 with TRBJ2-7, with D maybe TRBD2 (6 bases). CDR1 is MNHNS and CDR2 is SASEGT in the germline V gene. CDR3 size: 11 residues. The germline V and J ends were trimmed by 11 bases and 4 bases, with 12 bases remaining between them. CDR3 sequence: CASGGIYEQYF. The CDR3 coding sequence is TGTGCCTCCGGAGGGATATACGAGCAGTACTTC.

The chain has TRBV2 and TRBJ2-4; no firm D call. The CDR3 spans 13 residues. Germline lookup yields CDR1 SNHLY and CDR2 FYNNEI. Trimming stripped 4 bases from V and 8 bases from J, with 12 bases between. This CDR3 is CASSAGPVDIQYF. DNA for the CDR3: TGTGCCAGCAGTGCCGGCCCGGTGGACATTCAGTACTTC.

The CDR3 DNA follows: TGCGCCAGCAGCCCCGGACGGGGGGGCCTGGAGACCCAGTACTTC. It codes for CASSPGRGGLETQYF. The V call is TRBV4-1, the J call TRBJ2-5, with TRBD2 matching over 8 bases. CDR3 length: 15 amino acids. The trim removed 4 bases at V and 5 bases at J, leaving 9 bases unmatched. Germline V gene data show CDR1 as MGHRA and CDR2 as YSYEKL.

The V gene is TRBV7-8, the J gene TRBJ2-1; TRBD2 aligns across 11 bases. The CDR3 is 16 residues long. Germline loops: CDR1 SGHVS, CDR2 FQNEAQ. Trimming at V came to 4 bases and at J to 9 bases, leaving 11 bases not matched to a gene. CDR3 amino acids: CASSSPGGSGRGEQFF. CDR3 coding DNA: TGTGCCAGCAGCTCCCCCGGGGGTAGCGGGAGGGGTGAGCAGTTCTTC. The full variable domain, with the rest looked up from reference TRBV7-8 and TRBJ2-1, is GAGVSQSPRYKVAKRGQDVALRCDPISGHVSLFWYQQALGQGPEFLTYFQNEAQLDKSGLPSDRFFAERPEGSVSTLKIQRTQQEDSAVYLCASSSPGGSGRGEQFFGPGTRLTVL.

V usage is TRBV7-8 and J usage is TRBJ1-4, with 8 bases matching TRBD1. With 4 bases clipped from V and 7 bases from J, the junction kept 17 bases outside the gene matches. The CDR3 contains 18 residues. Germline CDR1 is SGHVS and CDR2 is FQNEAQ. CDR3 bases: TGTGCCAGCAGCTCTAAAGGCCCCAGGGGGCGTTACCGTGAAAAACTGTTTTTT. Encoded protein: CASSSKGPRGRYREKLFF.

This clonotype has ten or more counts. This chain connects TRBV7-2 to TRBJ2-1, with D possibly being TRBD1 or TRBD2 (5 bases each). CDR1 and CDR2 (germline): SGHTA, FQGNSA. The CDR3 length is 14 residues. V shed 4 bases and J shed 12 bases, with 19 bases lying between them. CDR3 sequence reads: CASSWKGRDARQFF. CDR3 DNA: TGTGCCAGCAGCTGGAAGGGACGCGACGCTCGGCAGTTCTTC.